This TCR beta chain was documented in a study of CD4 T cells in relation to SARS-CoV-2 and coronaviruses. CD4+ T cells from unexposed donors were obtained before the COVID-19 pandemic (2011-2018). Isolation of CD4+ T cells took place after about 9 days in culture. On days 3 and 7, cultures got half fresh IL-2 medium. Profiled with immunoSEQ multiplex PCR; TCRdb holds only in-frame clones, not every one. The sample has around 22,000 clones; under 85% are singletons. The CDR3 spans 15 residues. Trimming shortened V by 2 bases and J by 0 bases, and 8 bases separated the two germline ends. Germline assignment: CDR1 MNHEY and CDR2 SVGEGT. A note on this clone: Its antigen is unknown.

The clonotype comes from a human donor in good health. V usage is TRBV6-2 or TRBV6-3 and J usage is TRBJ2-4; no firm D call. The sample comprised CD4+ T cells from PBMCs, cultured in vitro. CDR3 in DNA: TGTGCCAGCAGTTACGTCGAGCGAGCCAAAAACATTCAGTACTTC. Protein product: CASSYVERAKNIQYF.